The 26 T cell receptor beta chains below were found in one sample sequenced in a study of response to subunit inactivated influenza vaccine. TCRdb used MiXCR to reprocess the RT-PCR reads, holding one entry per CDR3 protein. The table lists 490,000 or so distinct CDR3 sequences, 6.5% to 8% of them singletons. Sequencing used PBMCs from blood, obtained roughly 24 months after vaccination. These receptor sequences come from a man between 45 and 75 years old who received an inactivated influenza vaccine.

This clonotype was seen repeatedly, ten times or more. The chain links TRBV2 to TRBJ1-6; TRBD1 agrees at 7 bases. After removal of 4 bases from V and 10 bases from J, the junction contained 10 bases not matched to a gene. The CDR3 has 15 residues. Germline lookup yields CDR1 SNHLY and CDR2 FYNNEI. CDR3 region: CASSGRDRGRSPLHF. Here the CDR3 DNA reads TGTGCCAGCAGTGGCCGGGATAGGGGGCGATCACCCCTCCACTTT.

There are a few counts of this clonotype. This chain links TRBV10-3 with TRBJ2-7, with 11 positions matching TRBD1. V lost 4 bases and J lost 5; bases outside the gene matches: 4. The CDR3 runs to 14 residues. Germline loops: CDR1 ENHRY, CDR2 SYGVKD. CDR3 region: CAISVGDRGNEQYF. As DNA, the CDR3 is TGTGCCATCAGTGTGGGGGACAGGGGGAACGAGCAGTACTTC.

A word on this clonotype: One end of the junction does not line up with germline, which may come from a read error. V is TRBV28 and J is TRBJ2-1; 14 nucleotides agree with TRBD2. The CDR3 covers 16 residues. Per the germline V gene, CDR1 is MDHEN and CDR2 is SYDVKM. The CDR3 sequence: CASTLGTSGGYNEQFF. The CDR3 nucleotides read TGTGCCAGCACTTTAGGGACTAGCGGGGGATACAATGAGCAGTTCTTC.

The chain recombines TRBV5-8 with TRBJ2-7, with a possible D match to TRBD2 (6 bases). There are 15 residues in the CDR3. Trimming pared 4 bases from V and 0 bases from J, leaving 14 bases between. Germline CDR1 SGHTS, CDR2 YDEGEE. CDR3 residues: CASSRGASLSYEQYF. In DNA, the CDR3 is TGTGCCAGCAGCCGCGGGGCGAGCCTCTCCTACGAGCAGTACTTC.

This chain links TRBV7-9 with TRBJ2-3; weak D call: TRBD1 (5 bases). CDR1 and CDR2 from the germline V gene are SEHNR and FQNEAQ (reference sequence). This CDR3 spans 15 amino acids. Trimming stripped 3 bases from V and 3 bases from J, with 13 bases between. CDR3 residues: CASSFVARATDTQYF. The CDR3 nucleotides read TGTGCCAGCAGCTTTGTGGCCAGGGCTACAGATACGCAGTATTTT.

The chain employs TRBV20-1 and TRBJ2-5, with 13 positions matching TRBD2. The CDR3 consists of 15 residues. Germline-derived CDR1 and CDR2 are DFQATT and SNEGSKA (reference sequence). J gave up 5 bases and V 4 bases, and 7 bases lay outside the gene matches. CDR3 protein: CSAKGTSGVGETQYF. The CDR3 nucleotides read TGCAGTGCTAAAGGGACTAGCGGGGTGGGGGAGACCCAGTACTTC.

This clonotype was recorded at least ten times. The CDR3 bases are TGTGCCAGCAGTTTGGGGCCGTCGGATACGCAGTATTTT. Its translation: CASSLGPSDTQYF. The genes are TRBV28 and TRBJ2-3; TRBD1 is a possible D gene (5 bases). Trimming removed 3 bases from V and 6 bases from J, with 10 bases in between. CDR1 MDHEN and CDR2 SYDVKM come from the germline V gene. The CDR3 covers 13 residues.

This clonotype was detected a few times. The V call is TRBV10-2, the J call TRBJ2-3, with a weak D call TRBD2 (6 bases). Germline CDR1 reads WSHSY; CDR2 reads SAAADI. The CDR3 covers 14 residues. V gave up 5 bases and J gave up 3 bases, with 12 bases separating them. This CDR3 is CASSSSDLTDTQYF. CDR3 in DNA: TGCGCCAGCAGTTCTAGCGATCTTACAGATACGCAGTATTTT.

This clonotype was counted at least ten times. This rearrangement joins TRBV5-1 to TRBJ2-3; maybe TRBD2 (6 bases). The V gene lost 0 bases and the J gene lost 3 bases, with 8 bases spanning the gap. The CDR3 is made up of 14 amino acids. CDR1 and CDR2 from the germline V gene are SGHRS and YFSETQ. CDR3 region: CASSLGLETDTQYF. CDR3 in DNA: TGCGCCAGCAGCTTGGGACTAGAAACAGATACGCAGTATTTT.

V gene TRBV7-9 combines with J gene TRBJ2-1; D possibly matches TRBD1 or TRBD2 (5 bases each). Looked up from germline, CDR1 is SEHNR and CDR2 is FQNEAQ (reference sequence). This CDR3 is built from 15 residues. The V end lost 5 bases, the J end lost 0 bases, and 11 bases lay between the germline ends. The CDR3 spells CASSVPGRSYNEQFF. CDR3 nucleotide sequence: TGTGCCAGCAGCGTCCCGGGGCGCTCCTACAATGAGCAGTTCTTC.

V is TRBV28 and J is TRBJ2-4, with 8 bases fitting TRBD1. The trim removed 10 bases at V and 7 bases at J, leaving 12 bases unmatched. The CDR3 has 14 residues. The germline CDR1 and CDR2 sequences are MDHEN and SYDVKM. CDR3 region: CATEMGQVFNIQYF. The CDR3 DNA follows: TGTGCCACCGAAATGGGACAGGTCTTCAACATTCAGTACTTC.

J is TRBJ2-5 and V is TRBV9; 13 nucleotides align to TRBD2. The CDR3 loop spans 16 amino acids. J was trimmed by 3 bases and V by 0 bases; bases with no gene match: 2. Germline assignment: CDR1 SGDLS and CDR2 YYNGEE. Here the CDR3 reads CASSVGGLAGKETQYF. In DNA form, the CDR3 reads TGTGCCAGCAGCGTAGGGGGACTAGCGGGAAAAGAGACCCAGTACTTC.

The chain uses TRBV4-2 and TRBJ2-5; D is tentatively TRBD1 or TRBD2 (5 bases each). The CDR3 is 14 amino acids. The germline V gene has CDR1 LGHNA and CDR2 YNFKEQ. The V end was cut by 1 base, the J end by 7 bases, with 13 bases between. The CDR3 region has the DNA TGTGCCAGCAGCCAAGTGGGGACGCCGGTGACCCAGTACTTC. Protein product: CASSQVGTPVTQYF.

The V gene is TRBV10-3, the J gene TRBJ2-1; 11 bases agree with TRBD2. Germline CDR1 reads ENHRY; CDR2 reads SYGVKD. V shed 3 bases and J 8 bases; nucleotides not matched to a gene: 12. The CDR3 contains 17 residues. CDR3 protein: CAISDPLLAGALDEQFF. The CDR3 DNA reads as TGTGCCATCAGTGACCCTTTACTAGCGGGAGCTTTGGATGAGCAGTTCTTC.

In its sample, this clonotype was seen many times. The J gene is TRBJ2-7, the V gene TRBV10-3, with TRBD1 as a possible D gene (5 bases). The ends were cut back, 0 bases at V and 0 bases at J, with 9 bases in the middle. Germline CDR1 reads ENHRY; CDR2 reads SYGVKD. The CDR3 totals 15 residues. The DNA for the CDR3 is TGTGCCATCAGTGAGTCGCCAGGGCTCTCCTACGAGCAGTACTTC. Its protein product is CAISESPGLSYEQYF.

This chain connects TRBV9 to TRBJ2-5, with D perhaps being TRBD1 or TRBD2 (6 bases each). Germline CDR1 reads SGDLS; CDR2 reads YYNGEE. This CDR3 contains 13 residues. V was shortened by 1 base and J by 5 bases, with 9 bases between the two germline ends. CDR3 sequence: CASSVRGDETQYF. For the CDR3, the DNA is TGTGCCAGCAGCGTAAGGGGGGACGAGACCCAGTACTTC.

In its sample, this clonotype was seen many times. The rearrangement uses TRBV7-8 and TRBJ2-1; no definite D call. Germline CDR1 is SGHVS and CDR2 is FQNEAQ. The CDR3 extends over 15 amino acids. V lost 3 bases to trimming and J lost 2 bases, with 11 bases between them. CDR3 loop: CASSFSRLTYNEQFF. The CDR3 region has the DNA TGTGCCAGCAGCTTTTCGCGCCTAACCTACAATGAGCAGTTCTTC.

This CDR3 reads CASSQDRGHEQFF. CDR3 nucleotide sequence: TGTGCCAGCAGCCAAGACAGGGGCCATGAGCAGTTCTTC. The V and J genes are TRBV3-1 and TRBJ2-1; weak D call: TRBD1 (6 bases). The length of the CDR3 is 13 residues. The germline V and J ends were trimmed by 0 bases and 8 bases, with 8 bases remaining between them. Germline V CDR1 and CDR2: LGHDT, YNNKEL (reference sequence).

J is TRBJ2-2 and V is TRBV20-1; D gene ambiguous. CDR1 is DFQATT, CDR2 SNEGSKA, per germline (reference sequence). Trimming took off 6 bases at V and 1 base at J, with 9 bases between the two ends. This CDR3 has 13 residues. CDR3 sequence reads: CSAPRQNTGELFF. In DNA, the CDR3 is TGCAGTGCCCCGAGGCAGAACACCGGGGAGCTGTTTTTT.

This clonotype was seen only a few times. This rearrangement joins TRBV5-5 to TRBJ2-3, with 8 bases lining up with TRBD1. Trimming took 1 base from V and 6 from J; bases not matched to a gene: 10. Per germline, CDR1 SGHKS and CDR2 YYEKEE (reference sequence). This CDR3 region has 16 residues. The CDR3 nucleotides read TGTGCCAGCAGCTTGACCCCGCCGGACAGGGCCGATACGCAGTATTTT. This encodes CASSLTPPDRADTQYF.

The chain uses TRBV11-2 and TRBJ2-7, with TRBD1 identical over 7 bases. Germline V gene data show CDR1 as SGHAT and CDR2 as FQNNGV. V shed 5 bases and J 0 bases; nucleotides not matched to a gene: 7. The length of the CDR3 is 15 residues. CDR3 amino acids: CASSTVRDSSYEQYF. The CDR3 DNA reads as TGTGCCAGCAGCACCGTCCGGGACAGCTCCTACGAGCAGTACTTC.

This clonotype has more than one count but fewer than ten. The chain combines TRBV5-6 with TRBJ2-7, with D maybe TRBD1 (5 bases). There are 14 residues in the CDR3. V lost 5 bases, J lost 5 bases, and 17 bases lay in between. Per germline, CDR1 SGHDT and CDR2 YYEEEE. CDR3 nucleotides: TGTGCCAGCAGGCTCAAGGGGTCCACCCACGAGCAGTACTTC. Amino acids: CASRLKGSTHEQYF.

V is TRBV13 and J is TRBJ2-5; D is perhaps TRBD1 or TRBD2 (5 bases each). Germline V gene sequence: CDR1 PRHDT, CDR2 FYEKMQ (reference sequence). The CDR3 extends over 13 amino acids. Trimming left V 7 bases short and J 2 bases short, with 11 bases between. The DNA for the CDR3 is TGTGCCAGCACCCGGGGCCTACAAGAGACCCAGTACTTC. Encoded protein: CASTRGLQETQYF.

This clonotype appeared many times. The J gene is TRBJ2-7, the V gene TRBV7-2, with 7 nucleotides matching TRBD1. The CDR3 spans 14 residues. Losses at the gene ends were 1 base for V and 4 bases for J; bases not matched to a gene: 4. The germline V gene encodes CDR1 SGHTA and CDR2 FQGNSA. CDR3 sequence: CASSLETGPYEQYF. Here the CDR3 DNA reads TGTGCCAGCAGCTTAGAGACAGGGCCGTACGAGCAGTACTTC.

The chain joins TRBV7-9 to TRBJ2-1; no clear D. V was shortened by 4 bases and J by 5 bases, with 15 bases between the two germline ends. Germline-derived CDR1 and CDR2 are SEHNR and FQNEAQ (reference sequence). The CDR3 sequence is 15 residues long. This CDR3 is CASSSPGRNNNEQFF. The DNA for the CDR3 is TGTGCCAGCAGCTCCCCCGGTCGCAACAACAATGAGCAGTTCTTC.

This clonotype was recorded at least ten times. CDR3 residues: CAISEGTSSYNEQFF. The CDR3 bases are TGTGCCATCAGTGAAGGGACTAGCTCCTACAATGAGCAGTTCTTC. This rearrangement joins TRBV10-3 to TRBJ2-1; 8 nucleotides line up with TRBD2. Trimming took 3 bases from V and 0 from J; bases not matched to a gene: 1. The CDR3 sequence is 15 residues long. The V gene's germline CDR1 is ENHRY and CDR2 SYGVKD.